The 27 T cell receptor beta chains listed next were all sequenced from one sample in a study of shared clonotypes between healthy human individuals. CD45RO-negative cells were positively selected for CCR7, leaving out terminally differentiated effector memory CD45RA+ cells. TCRdb's table, derived via immunoSEQ multiplex PCR, lists solely in-frame clones and lacks some. The sample comprises 550,000 to 650,000 clones, approximately 96% of which are singletons, and around 0.1% rests with the top ten. Input material: naive CD8+ T cells sorted from blood. These receptors all stem from a woman aged 30 to 39 in good health.

This clone is a singleton in its sample. V and J are TRBV27 and TRBJ2-7; 8 positions match TRBD2. Germline V gives CDR1 MNHEY, CDR2 SMNVEV (reference sequence). Trimming at V came to 8 bases and at J to 4 bases, leaving 7 bases not matched to a gene. The CDR3 has 13 residues. CDR3 in DNA: TGTGCCAGCGGAGCGGGAGTGCCTTACGAGCAGTACTTC. Its protein product is CASGAGVPYEQYF.

This clone was seen once. The chain carries TRBV27 and TRBJ2-4; D is unclear. The V gene lost 6 bases and the J gene lost 0 bases, with 15 bases spanning the gap. Germline loops: CDR1 MNHEY, CDR2 SMNVEV (reference sequence). The CDR3 length is 16 residues. The CDR3 region has the DNA TGTGCCAGCAGCCCCGGATACGATCTAGCCAAAAACATTCAGTACTTC. Encoded protein: CASSPGYDLAKNIQYF.

This clone was detected a few times. The V call is TRBV27, the J call TRBJ1-2; TRBD1 aligns across 7 bases. V lost 5 bases and J lost 4; bases outside the gene matches: 7. CDR1 is MNHEY, CDR2 SMNVEV, per germline (reference sequence). The CDR3 covers 14 residues. The CDR3 reads CASSPLAGGYGYTF. CDR3 nucleotides: TGTGCCAGCAGTCCTCTCGCAGGGGGCTATGGCTACACCTTC.

The rearrangement links TRBV7-9 to TRBJ2-7; D is perhaps TRBD1 or TRBD2 (6 bases each). V lost 1 base to trimming and J lost 5 bases, with 15 bases between them. This CDR3 region has 15 residues. Germline CDR1 SEHNR, CDR2 FQNEAQ (reference sequence). The CDR3 spells CASSLVRPGAHEQYF. The CDR3 DNA sequence: TGTGCCAGCAGCTTAGTTCGGCCGGGGGCCCACGAGCAGTACTTC.

The CDR3 DNA reads TGTGCCAGCAGCCGGACGGGGCGGGATCAGCCCCAGCATTTT. Amino acid sequence: CASSRTGRDQPQHF. The chain couples TRBV5-5 to TRBJ1-5, with D maybe TRBD1 (5 bases). Germline CDR1 and CDR2: SGHKS and YYEKEE (reference sequence). The V and J ends lost 4 bases and 5 bases respectively, with 13 bases between them. The CDR3 runs to 14 residues.

This clone showed up just once. The chain uses TRBV9 and TRBJ2-1; 9 bases map to TRBD2. CDR3 length: 16 amino acids. With V trimmed by 3 bases and J by 7 bases, 11 bases remained unmatched. From germline, CDR1 is SGDLS and CDR2 YYNGEE. CDR3 in amino acids: CASSGVAGVGWNEQFF. Written as DNA, the CDR3 is TGTGCCAGCAGCGGGGTAGCGGGAGTCGGGTGGAATGAGCAGTTCTTC.

The V call is TRBV28, the J call TRBJ2-7; D is unresolved. This CDR3 is 14 amino acids long. The ends were cut back, 2 bases at V and 7 bases at J, with 15 bases in the middle. Germline lookup yields CDR1 MDHEN and CDR2 SYDVKM. The CDR3 bases are TGTGCCAGCAGTTTAGTAGGGCAGTACCAAGAGCAGTACTTC. Amino acids: CASSLVGQYQEQYF.

The gene calls are TRBV5-1 and TRBJ2-2, with 9 bases that match TRBD1. The CDR3 has 19 amino acids. Germline V gene sequence: CDR1 SGHRS, CDR2 YFSETQ. The trim removed 2 bases at V and 0 bases at J, leaving 11 bases unmatched. The CDR3 DNA reads as TGCGCCAGCAGCTTTTTCGGGGGACAGGGAGGGTCGAACACCGGGGAGCTGTTTTTT. Translation: CASSFFGGQGGSNTGELFF. Full variable domain (outside the CDR3, taken from reference TRBV5-1 and TRBJ2-2): KAGVTQTPRYLIKTRGQQVTLSCSPISGHRSVSWYQQTPGQGLQFLFEYFSETQRNKGNFPGRFSGRQFSNSRSEMNVSTLELGDSALYLCASSFFGGQGGSNTGELFFGEGSRLTVL.

The chain carries TRBV27 and TRBJ1-1; 8 bases match TRBD1. Germline V gene data show CDR1 as MNHEY and CDR2 as SMNVEV (reference sequence). CDR3 length: 14 residues. The V gene end was trimmed by 6 bases and the J gene end by 0 bases; junction bases not matched to a gene: 3. CDR3 in amino acids: CASSRTGLNTEAFF. CDR3 in DNA: TGTGCCAGCAGCCGGACAGGGTTGAACACTGAAGCTTTCTTT.

This clone has only a few counts. The gene calls are TRBV6-5 and TRBJ2-2; unclear D gene. In germline, CDR1 is MNHEY, CDR2 SVGAGI. The V and J ends lost 5 bases and 8 bases respectively, with 9 bases between them. The CDR3 runs to 12 residues. DNA for the CDR3: TGTGCCAGCAGTAAGACTGTTGGGGAGCTGTTTTTT. As protein: CASSKTVGELFF.

V usage is TRBV14 and J usage is TRBJ2-1, with 7 bases fitting TRBD2. Germline loops: CDR1 SGHDN, CDR2 FVKESK. This CDR3 has 12 residues. The V gene end was trimmed by 4 bases and the J gene end by 7 bases; junction bases not matched to a gene: 1. This CDR3 reads CASSLAGNEQFF. The CDR3 bases are TGTGCCAGCAGCCTAGCGGGTAATGAGCAGTTCTTC.

The chain links TRBV28 to TRBJ2-3, with D uncertain. V was shortened by 2 bases and J by 2 bases, with 11 bases between the two germline ends. Germline loops: CDR1 MDHEN, CDR2 SYDVKM. The CDR3 runs to 15 residues. CDR3 sequence reads: CASSLITRYTDTQYF. CDR3 DNA sequence: TGTGCCAGCAGTTTAATCACCCGATACACAGATACGCAGTATTTT.

The V call is TRBV2, the J call TRBJ2-7; 9 positions agree with TRBD1. From germline, CDR1 is SNHLY and CDR2 FYNNEI. The CDR3 has 13 amino acids. Unmatched junction bases numbered 2, after V lost 3 bases and J lost 5 bases. The CDR3: CASSDTGGHEQYF. CDR3 nucleotides: TGTGCCAGCAGTGATACAGGGGGCCACGAGCAGTACTTC. Drawing the rest from reference TRBV2 and TRBJ2-7, the complete variable domain is EPEVTQTPSHQVTQMGQEVILRCVPISNHLYFYWYRQILGQKVEFLVSFYNNEISEKSEIFDDQFSVERPDGSNFTLKIRSTKLEDSAMYFCASSDTGGHEQYFGPGTRLTVT.

The chain is built from TRBV7-3 and TRBJ2-3; D ambiguous. V lost 0 bases to trimming and J lost 4 bases, with 8 bases between them. Germline V gives CDR1 SGHTA, CDR2 FQGTGA. This CDR3 comprises 14 residues. The CDR3 DNA sequence: TGTGCCAGCAGCTTAACGGGTGGCCCAGATACGCAGTATTTT. It is translated as CASSLTGGPDTQYF. Complete variable domain (other parts from reference TRBV7-3 and TRBJ2-3): GAGVSQTPSNKVTEKGKYVELRCDPISGHTALYWYRQSLGQGPEFLIYFQGTGAADDSGLPNDRFFAVRPEGSVSTLKIQRTERGDSAVYLCASSLTGGPDTQYFGPGTRLTVL.

V usage is TRBV13 and J usage is TRBJ1-1, with TRBD1 matching over 9 bases. Trimming took 2 bases from V and 1 from J; bases not matched to a gene: 11. The V gene's germline CDR1 is PRHDT and CDR2 FYEKMQ (reference sequence). This CDR3 comprises 18 residues. CDR3 amino acids: CASSLITGGLNGNTEAFF. CDR3 coding DNA: TGTGCCAGCAGCTTAATAACAGGGGGCCTAAATGGGAACACTGAAGCTTTCTTT.

This clone was seen a few times. The genes are TRBV7-9 and TRBJ2-7; the D is unclear. Deletions cut 5 bases from V and 3 bases from J, with 8 bases between. Germline CDR1 SEHNR, CDR2 FQNEAQ (reference sequence). The CDR3 sequence is 12 residues long. The chain's CDR3 is CASSEQSYEQYF. Written as DNA, the CDR3 is TGTGCCAGCAGCGAACAGAGCTACGAGCAGTACTTC.

The chain combines TRBV7-6 with TRBJ2-7; unclear D gene. There are 13 residues in the CDR3. Trimming took off 5 bases at V and 2 bases at J, with 10 bases between the two ends. CDR1 is SGHVS and CDR2 is FNYEAQ in the germline V gene. The CDR3 DNA reads as TGTGCCAGCAGCAGCCTAAGGACCTACGAGCAGTACTTC. This gives the protein CASSSLRTYEQYF.

The chain has TRBV15 and TRBJ1-4; 9 bases match TRBD1. There are 15 residues in the CDR3. With 2 bases clipped from V and 8 bases from J, the junction kept 6 bases outside the gene matches. Germline assignment: CDR1 LNHNV and CDR2 YYDKDF (reference sequence). CDR3 DNA: TGTGCCACCAGCAGAAAGACAGGGGGTAACGAAAAACTGTTTTTT. Amino acid sequence: CATSRKTGGNEKLFF.

The chain uses TRBV21-1 and TRBJ1-3. TRBV21-1 is assigned pseudogene status. CDR3 length equals 14 residues. CDR3 nucleotides: TGTGCCAGCAGTGAACGATGGCTTCGGAACACCATATATTTT. This gives the protein CASSERWLRNTIYF.

The rearrangement joins TRBV27 to TRBJ2-3; the match to TRBD2 covers 8 bases. Germline CDR1 is MNHEY and CDR2 is SMNVEV (reference sequence). The CDR3 consists of 14 residues. With V trimmed by 6 bases and J by 5 bases, 7 bases remained unmatched. In nucleotides, the CDR3 is TGTGCCAGCAGCCCGGGACTAGACAGAGATACGCAGTATTTT. Amino acid sequence: CASSPGLDRDTQYF.

The J gene is TRBJ2-3, the V gene TRBV11-2; 8 bases align to TRBD2. CDR1 and CDR2 from the germline V gene are SGHAT and FQNNGV. CDR3 length equals 16 residues. V shed 1 base, J shed 4 bases, and the junction held 7 bases outside the gene matches. The CDR3 region is CASSLVPAGEADTQYF. The CDR3 region has the DNA TGTGCCAGCAGCTTAGTCCCAGCGGGAGAGGCAGATACGCAGTATTTT.

This chain connects TRBV6-5 to TRBJ1-2; 7 nucleotides align to TRBD1. Trimming removed 7 bases from V and 3 bases from J; junction bases left unmatched: 8. The length of the CDR3 is 14 residues. Germline V gene lookup returns CDR1 MNHEY and CDR2 SVGAGI. CDR3: CASTTTQGYYGYTF. In nucleotides, the CDR3 is TGTGCCAGCACCACGACACAGGGGTACTATGGCTACACCTTC.

This chain uses TRBV5-8 with TRBJ2-7; 8 nucleotides line up with TRBD1. The CDR3 contains 11 residues. Germline V gene data show CDR1 as SGHTS and CDR2 as YDEGEE. This CDR3 reads CSGTGPYEQYF. The CDR3 DNA sequence: TGTTCAGGGACAGGCCCATACGAGCAGTACTTC.

V gene TRBV28 combines with J gene TRBJ2-1; possibly TRBD2 for D (6 bases). The germline V and J ends were trimmed by 6 bases and 0 bases, with 12 bases remaining between them. CDR1 is MDHEN, CDR2 SYDVKM, per germline. This CDR3 is built from 15 residues. In nucleotides, the CDR3 is TGTGCCAGCAGACCACTTAGCGGCTCCTACAATGAGCAGTTCTTC. Translation: CASRPLSGSYNEQFF.

This chain connects TRBV7-9 to TRBJ1-1; no definite D call. The CDR3 sequence is 15 residues long. CDR1 and CDR2 from the germline V gene are SEHNR and FQNEAQ (reference sequence). V dropped 2 bases and J dropped 0 bases, with 10 bases sitting between them. The CDR3: CASSLIGRLNTEAFF. CDR3 DNA sequence: TGTGCCAGCAGCTTAATCGGTCGGCTGAACACTGAAGCTTTCTTT.

The V and J genes are TRBV28 and TRBJ1-5, with D uncertain. CDR3 size: 16 residues. Germline CDR1 reads MDHEN; CDR2 reads SYDVKM. The V gene lost 2 bases and the J gene lost 4 bases, with 15 bases spanning the gap. DNA for the CDR3: TGTGCCAGCAGTTTAGAGTTCGTAGGGATGAATCAGCCCCAGCATTTT. Translating gives CASSLEFVGMNQPQHF.

The V and J genes are TRBV6-1 and TRBJ2-7, with 7 bases lining up with TRBD2. The germline V gene encodes CDR1 MNHNS and CDR2 SASEGT. The CDR3 has 14 amino acids. The V and J ends lost 1 base and 4 bases, in that order; junction bases with no gene match: 4. CDR3 nucleotides: TGTGCCAGCAGTGAAGTGGGGGGGTGGTACGAGCAGTACTTC. It translates to CASSEVGGWYEQYF.